Shown below are 8 T cell receptor beta chains from a single sample sequenced in a study of identical twins. TCRdb re-called the 5' RACE reads through MiXCR, storing one row per CDR3 protein. This sample carries 700,000 or so distinct CDR3 sequences, around 20% of them seen once, and the ten largest clones take over 4%. Another study also made use of these data, one on T cells expressing NK-cell markers.

The sequencing sample was made of PBMCs. The receptors shown here come from a woman between 18 and 29 years old in good health.

The chain has TRBV20-1 and TRBJ1-2; D possibly corresponds to TRBD1 (6 bases). CDR3 size: 14 residues. Germline CDR1 is DFQATT and CDR2 is SNEGSKA (reference sequence). The ends were cut back, 3 bases at V and 4 bases at J, with 15 bases in the middle. The CDR3 protein is CSASSPGALYGYTF. The CDR3 DNA reads TGCAGTGCTAGTTCCCCAGGGGCTCTCTATGGCTACACCTTC.

This clonotype was seen more than once but under ten times. The V gene is TRBV7-2, the J gene TRBJ2-1; 11 nucleotides align to TRBD1. The J segment lost 9 bases and the V segment lost 4 bases, leaving 8 bases of the junction unmatched. The CDR3 has 15 residues. Germline V CDR1 and CDR2: SGHTA, FQGNSA. The CDR3 coding sequence is TGTGCCAGCAGCTGGACAGGGGGCTTTAATGGTGAGCAGTTCTTC. This codes for CASSWTGGFNGEQFF.

The sample holds a few counts of this clonotype. CDR3 DNA sequence: TGTGCCAGCAGCGTACAGGGGGCCTACGAGCAGTACTTC. Encoded protein: CASSVQGAYEQYF. V usage is TRBV2 and J usage is TRBJ2-7; 8 positions match TRBD1. Germline V gene lookup returns CDR1 SNHLY and CDR2 FYNNEI. V lost 6 bases to trimming and J lost 2 bases; unmatched junction nucleotides: 3. The CDR3 contains 13 residues.

This clonotype was picked up a small number of times. This chain connects TRBV12-3 or TRBV12-4 to TRBJ2-7; 7 bases are a match to TRBD1. With V trimmed by 2 bases and J by 3 bases, 7 bases remained unmatched. This CDR3 is 15 amino acids long. The CDR3 loop reads CASSLSGQVRYEQYF. The DNA for the CDR3 is TGTGCCAGCAGTTTATCCGGACAGGTCCGCTACGAGCAGTACTTC.

This clonotype showed up many times. The V and J genes are TRBV21-1 and TRBJ1-1; TRBD1 is the table's D call, not checked against the DNA. TRBV21-1 is described as a pseudogene. The CDR3 totals 16 residues. CDR3 in DNA: TGTGCCAGCAGCATAAAACCTGGGACAGGGAACACTGAAGCTTTCTTT. As protein: CASSIKPGTGNTEAFF.

This clonotype was seen a few times. The chain is built from TRBV10-3 and TRBJ1-1, with 9 bases matching TRBD1. Per the germline V gene, CDR1 is ENHRY and CDR2 is SYGVKD. This CDR3 has 17 amino acids. V was pared by 6 bases and J by 0 bases, with 11 bases of the junction left unmatched. CDR3 nucleotide sequence: TGTGCCATCAGGGGGACAGGGTCAGCGCAACTGAACACTGAAGCTTTCTTT. This gives the protein CAIRGTGSAQLNTEAFF.

This clonotype was detected only a few times. The rearrangement joins TRBV6-1 to TRBJ1-1; D unclear. V was shortened by 4 bases and J by 0 bases, with 12 bases between the two germline ends. Germline assignment: CDR1 MNHNS and CDR2 SASEGT. The CDR3 contains 15 residues. This chain's CDR3 is CASSASASLNTEAFF. The CDR3 DNA reads as TGTGCCAGCAGTGCTTCCGCATCGTTGAACACTGAAGCTTTCTTT.

This clonotype appeared a few times. The rearrangement uses TRBV6-1 and TRBJ2-7; tentatively, D is TRBD2 (6 bases). This CDR3 is built from 15 residues. The V end lost 6 bases, the J end lost 0 bases, and 15 bases lay between the germline ends. The germline V gene encodes CDR1 MNHNS and CDR2 SASEGT. The chain's CDR3 is CASSGTSSGSYEQYF. The CDR3 DNA is TGTGCCAGCAGCGGCACTAGCTCCGGCTCCTACGAGCAGTACTTC.